This T cell receptor (beta chain) derives from a study of blood T cell repertoires in COVID-19. The CDR3 extends over 13 amino acids. Trimming left V 2 bases short and J 7 bases short, with 11 bases between. The germline V gene encodes CDR1 ENHRY and CDR2 SYGVKD. The table came from immunoSEQ multiplex PCR; TCRdb's copy has only in-frame clones and leaves some out. The table shows 150,000 to 200,000 clones, with about 87% occurring only once. This TCR came from an elderly woman with COVID-19, enrolled during active disease. The sequencing sample was made of peripheral blood. This chain uses TRBV10-3 with TRBJ1-2, with D maybe TRBD1 (5 bases). The CDR3 loop reads CAISELSRAGYTF. The CDR3 DNA reads as TGTGCCATCAGTGAGCTGTCCAGGGCTGGCTACACCTTC.